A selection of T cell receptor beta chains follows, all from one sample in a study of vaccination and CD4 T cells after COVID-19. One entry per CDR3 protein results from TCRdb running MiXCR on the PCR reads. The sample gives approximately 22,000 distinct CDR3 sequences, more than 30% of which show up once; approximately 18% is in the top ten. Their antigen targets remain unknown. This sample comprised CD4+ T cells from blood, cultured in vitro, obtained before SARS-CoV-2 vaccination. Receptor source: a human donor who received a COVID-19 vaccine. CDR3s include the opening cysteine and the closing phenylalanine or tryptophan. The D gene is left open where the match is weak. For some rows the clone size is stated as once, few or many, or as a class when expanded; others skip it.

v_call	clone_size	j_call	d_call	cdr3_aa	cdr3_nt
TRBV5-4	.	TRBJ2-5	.	CASSSPTVQETQYF	TGTGCCAGCAGCTCCCCGACAGTTCAAGAGACCCAGTACTTC
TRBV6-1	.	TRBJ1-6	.	CASSPSVGGMRTLHF	TGTGCCAGCAGTCCCTCCGTAGGGGGAATGAGGACCCTCCACTTT
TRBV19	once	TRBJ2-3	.	CASSMRGVTDTQYF	TGTGCCAGTAGTATGCGGGGAGTAACAGATACGCAGTATTTT
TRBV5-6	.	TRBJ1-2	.	CASSLEVGVGYYGYTF	TGTGCCAGCAGCTTGGAGGTGGGGGTCGGGTACTATGGCTACACCTTC
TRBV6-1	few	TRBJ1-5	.	CASSLDTTSNQPQHF	TGTGCCAGCAGTCTGGACACCACTAGCAATCAGCCCCAGCATTTT
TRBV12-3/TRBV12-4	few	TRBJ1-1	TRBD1	CASRTSLAGTGNTEAFF	TGTGCCAGCAGGACCAGCCTCGCGGGGACAGGGAACACTGAAGCTTTCTTT
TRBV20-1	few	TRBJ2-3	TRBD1	CSARAFRQGATDTQYF	TGCAGTGCTAGAGCCTTCCGTCAGGGGGCAACAGATACGCAGTATTTT
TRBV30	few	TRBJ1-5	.	CAWSGARVTQPQHF	TGTGCCTGGAGTGGGGCGCGAGTCACTCAGCCCCAGCATTTT
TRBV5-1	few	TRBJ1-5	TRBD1	CASSSGTENQPQHF	TGCGCCAGCAGCTCCGGGACAGAGAATCAGCCCCAGCATTTT
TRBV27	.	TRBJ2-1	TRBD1	CASSPGQGSYNEQFF	TGTGCCAGCAGCCCGGGACAGGGCAGCTACAATGAGCAGTTCTTC
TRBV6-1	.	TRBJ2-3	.	CASQISTSSTDTQYF	TGTGCCAGCCAGATCTCTACCTCCTCCACAGATACGCAGTATTTT
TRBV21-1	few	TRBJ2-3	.	CASSYHTDTQYF	TGTGCCAGCAGCTACCACACAGATACGCAGTATTTT
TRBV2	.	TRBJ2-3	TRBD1	CASSLGQGREQYF	TGTGCCAGCAGTCTCGGACAGGGCCGAGAGCAGTATTTT
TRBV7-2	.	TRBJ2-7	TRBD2	CASSLTSGGGEQYF	TGTGCCAGCAGCTTGACTAGCGGGGGGGGCGAGCAGTACTTC
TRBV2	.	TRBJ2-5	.	CASSPYRAETQYF	TGTGCCAGCAGTCCTTACAGGGCCGAGACCCAGTACTTC